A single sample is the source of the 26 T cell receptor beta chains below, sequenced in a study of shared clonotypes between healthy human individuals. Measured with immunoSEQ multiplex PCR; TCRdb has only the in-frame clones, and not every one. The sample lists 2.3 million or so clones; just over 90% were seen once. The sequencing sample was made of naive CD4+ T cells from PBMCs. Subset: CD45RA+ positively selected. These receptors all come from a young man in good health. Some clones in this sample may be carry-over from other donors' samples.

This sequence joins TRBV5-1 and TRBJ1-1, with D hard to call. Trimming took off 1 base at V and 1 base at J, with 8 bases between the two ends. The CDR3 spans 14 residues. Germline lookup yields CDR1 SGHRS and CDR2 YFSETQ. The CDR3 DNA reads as TGCGCCAGCAGCTTGTTACAGCAGAACACTGAAGCTTTCTTT. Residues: CASSLLQQNTEAFF.

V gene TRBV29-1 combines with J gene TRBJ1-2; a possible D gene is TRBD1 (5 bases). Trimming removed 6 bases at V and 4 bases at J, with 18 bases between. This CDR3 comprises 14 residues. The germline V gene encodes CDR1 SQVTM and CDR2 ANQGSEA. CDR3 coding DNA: TGCAGCGTGAAAATCGCAGGGATCGGCTATGGCTACACCTTC. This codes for CSVKIAGIGYGYTF.

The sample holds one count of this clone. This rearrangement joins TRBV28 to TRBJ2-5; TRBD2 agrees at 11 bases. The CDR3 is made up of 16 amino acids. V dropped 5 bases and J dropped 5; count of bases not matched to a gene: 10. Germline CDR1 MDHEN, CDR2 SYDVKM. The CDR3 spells CASSPPTSGEWETQYF. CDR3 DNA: TGTGCCAGCAGTCCGCCGACTAGCGGGGAATGGGAGACCCAGTACTTC.

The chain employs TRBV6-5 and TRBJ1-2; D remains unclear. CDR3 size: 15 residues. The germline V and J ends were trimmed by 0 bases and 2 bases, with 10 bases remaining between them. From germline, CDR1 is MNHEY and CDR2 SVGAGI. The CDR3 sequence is CASSYSRHANYGYTF. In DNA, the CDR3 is TGTGCCAGCAGTTACTCGAGGCACGCGAACTATGGCTACACCTTC.

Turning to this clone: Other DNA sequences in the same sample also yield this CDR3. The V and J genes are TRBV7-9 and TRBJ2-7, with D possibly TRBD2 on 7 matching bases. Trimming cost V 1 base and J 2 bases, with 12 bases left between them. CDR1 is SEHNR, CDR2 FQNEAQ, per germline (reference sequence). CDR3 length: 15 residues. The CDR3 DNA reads TGTGCCAGCAGCTTAGTGGCGGGGGCCGCCTACGAGCAGTACTTC. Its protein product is CASSLVAGAAYEQYF.

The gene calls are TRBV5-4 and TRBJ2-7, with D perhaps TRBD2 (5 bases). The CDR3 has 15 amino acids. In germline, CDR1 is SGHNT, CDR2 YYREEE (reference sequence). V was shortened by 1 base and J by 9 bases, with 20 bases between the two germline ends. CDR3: CASSLNREISSGQYF. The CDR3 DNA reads TGTGCCAGCAGCTTGAACCGGGAAATATCCAGCGGGCAGTACTTC.

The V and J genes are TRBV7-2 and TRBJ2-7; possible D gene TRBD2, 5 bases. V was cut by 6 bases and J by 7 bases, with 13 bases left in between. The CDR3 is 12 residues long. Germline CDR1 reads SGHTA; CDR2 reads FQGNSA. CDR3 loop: CASRKMTGEQYF. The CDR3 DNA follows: TGTGCCAGCAGAAAGATGACGGGGGAGCAGTACTTC. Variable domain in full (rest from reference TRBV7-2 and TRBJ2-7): GAGVSQSPSNKVTEKGKDVELRCDPISGHTALYWYRQSLGQGLEFLIYFQGNSAPDKSGLPSDRFSAERTGGSVSTLTIQRTQQEDSAVYLCASRKMTGEQYFGPGTRLTVT.

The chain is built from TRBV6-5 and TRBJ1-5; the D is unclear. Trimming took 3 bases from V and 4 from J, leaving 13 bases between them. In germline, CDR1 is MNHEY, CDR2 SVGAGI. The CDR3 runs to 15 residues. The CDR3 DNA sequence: TGTGCCAGCAGTTATCGCAAGGACGGGAATCAGCCCCAGCATTTT. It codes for CASSYRKDGNQPQHF.

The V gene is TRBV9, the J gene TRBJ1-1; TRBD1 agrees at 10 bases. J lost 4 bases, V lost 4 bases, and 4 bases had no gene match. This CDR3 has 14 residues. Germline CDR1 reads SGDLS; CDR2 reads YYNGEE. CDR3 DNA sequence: TGTGCCAGCAGCACGACAGGGGGCGTCACTGAAGCTTTCTTT. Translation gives CASSTTGGVTEAFF.

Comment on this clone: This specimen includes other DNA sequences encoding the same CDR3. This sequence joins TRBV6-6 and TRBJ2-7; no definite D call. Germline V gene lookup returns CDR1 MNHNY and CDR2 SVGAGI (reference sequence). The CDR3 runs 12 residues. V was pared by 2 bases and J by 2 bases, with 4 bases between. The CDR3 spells CASSYTTYEQYF. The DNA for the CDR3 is TGTGCCAGCAGTTACACTACCTACGAGCAGTACTTC.

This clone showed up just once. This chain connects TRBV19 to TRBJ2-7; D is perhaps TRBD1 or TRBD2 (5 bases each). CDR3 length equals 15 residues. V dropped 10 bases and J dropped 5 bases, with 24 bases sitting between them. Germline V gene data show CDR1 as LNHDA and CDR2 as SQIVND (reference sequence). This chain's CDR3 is CATRDPNSQNDEQYF. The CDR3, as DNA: TGTGCCACCCGGGACCCCAATTCCCAAAACGACGAGCAGTACTTC. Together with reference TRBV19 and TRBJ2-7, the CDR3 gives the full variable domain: DGGITQSPKYLFRKEGQNVTLSCEQNLNHDAMYWYRQDPGQGLRLIYYSQIVNDFQKGDIAEGYSVSREKKESFPLTVTSAQKNPTAFYLCATRDPNSQNDEQYFGPGTRLTVT.

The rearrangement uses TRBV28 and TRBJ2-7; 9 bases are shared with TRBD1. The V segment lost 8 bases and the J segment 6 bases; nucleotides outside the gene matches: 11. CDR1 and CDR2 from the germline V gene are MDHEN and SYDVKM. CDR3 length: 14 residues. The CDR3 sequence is CASRRQGVGGEQYF. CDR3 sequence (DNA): TGTGCCAGCCGCCGACAGGGGGTGGGTGGCGAGCAGTACTTC.

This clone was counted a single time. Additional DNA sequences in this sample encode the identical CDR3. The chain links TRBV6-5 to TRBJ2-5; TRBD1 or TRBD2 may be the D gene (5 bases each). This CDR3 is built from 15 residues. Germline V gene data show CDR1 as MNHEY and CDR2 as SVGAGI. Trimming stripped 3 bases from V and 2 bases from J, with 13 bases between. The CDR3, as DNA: TGTGCCAGCAGTTATGGGGGAGTGGGTCAAGAGACCCAGTACTTC. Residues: CASSYGGVGQETQYF.

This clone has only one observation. CDR3 in amino acids: CASSMKRGPSYEQYF. The CDR3, as DNA: TGTGCCAGTAGTATGAAGAGGGGACCGTCCTACGAGCAGTACTTC. The gene calls are TRBV19 and TRBJ2-7, with D perhaps TRBD1 or TRBD2 (5 bases each). Germline V gene sequence: CDR1 LNHDA, CDR2 SQIVND (reference sequence). Deletions cut 3 bases from V and 1 base from J, with 13 bases between. There are 15 residues in the CDR3.

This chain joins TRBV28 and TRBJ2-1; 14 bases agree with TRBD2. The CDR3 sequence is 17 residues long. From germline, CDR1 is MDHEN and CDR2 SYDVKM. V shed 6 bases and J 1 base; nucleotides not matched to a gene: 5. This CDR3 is CASRGLAGGGSYNEQFF. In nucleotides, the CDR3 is TGTGCCAGCAGAGGACTAGCGGGAGGAGGGTCCTACAATGAGCAGTTCTTC.

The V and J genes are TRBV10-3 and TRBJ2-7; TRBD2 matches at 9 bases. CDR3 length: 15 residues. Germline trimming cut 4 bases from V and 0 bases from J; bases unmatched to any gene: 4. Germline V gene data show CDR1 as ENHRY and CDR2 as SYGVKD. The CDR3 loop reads CAISGGLASSYEQYF. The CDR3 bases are TGTGCCATCAGTGGCGGACTAGCGAGCTCCTACGAGCAGTACTTC.

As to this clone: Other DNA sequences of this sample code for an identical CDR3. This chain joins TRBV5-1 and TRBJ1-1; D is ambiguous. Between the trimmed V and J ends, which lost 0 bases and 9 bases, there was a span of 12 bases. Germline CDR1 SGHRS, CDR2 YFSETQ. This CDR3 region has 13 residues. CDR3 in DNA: TGCGCCAGCAGCTTGGTGGGAGAGGGTAAAGCTTTCTTT. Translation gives CASSLVGEGKAFF.

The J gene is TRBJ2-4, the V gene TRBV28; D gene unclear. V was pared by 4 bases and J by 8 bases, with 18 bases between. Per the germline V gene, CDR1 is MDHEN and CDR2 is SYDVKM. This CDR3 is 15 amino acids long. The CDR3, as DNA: TGTGCCAGCAGTTCGCAGGACCGCGCAAGCTACATTCAGTACTTC. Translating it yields CASSSQDRASYIQYF.

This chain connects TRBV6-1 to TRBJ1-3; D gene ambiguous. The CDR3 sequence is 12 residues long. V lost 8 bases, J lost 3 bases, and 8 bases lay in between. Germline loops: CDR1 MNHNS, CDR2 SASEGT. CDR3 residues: CASSNSGNTIYF. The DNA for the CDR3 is TGTGCCAGCTCGAACAGTGGAAACACCATATATTTT.

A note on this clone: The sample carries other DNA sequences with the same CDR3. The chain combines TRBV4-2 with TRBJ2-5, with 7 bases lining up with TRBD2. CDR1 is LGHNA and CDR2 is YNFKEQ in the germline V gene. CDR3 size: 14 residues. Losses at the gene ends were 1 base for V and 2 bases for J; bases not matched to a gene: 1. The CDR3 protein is CASSQGTRQETQYF. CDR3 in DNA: TGTGCCAGCAGCCAAGGGACTAGGCAAGAGACCCAGTACTTC.

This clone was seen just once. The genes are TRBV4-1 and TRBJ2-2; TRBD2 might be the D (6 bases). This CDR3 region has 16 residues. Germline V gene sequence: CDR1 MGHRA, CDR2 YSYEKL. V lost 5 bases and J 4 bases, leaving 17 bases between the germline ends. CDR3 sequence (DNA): TGCGCCAGCAGCGCGAGGGCGGGGCCGCTCACCGGGGAGCTGTTTTTT. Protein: CASSARAGPLTGELFF.

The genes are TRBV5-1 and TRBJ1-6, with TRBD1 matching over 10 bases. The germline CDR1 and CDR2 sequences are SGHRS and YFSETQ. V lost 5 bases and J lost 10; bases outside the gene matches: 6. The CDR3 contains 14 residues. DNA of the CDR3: TGCGCCAGCAGACCCGACAGGGGGCGATCACCCCTCCACTTT. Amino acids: CASRPDRGRSPLHF.

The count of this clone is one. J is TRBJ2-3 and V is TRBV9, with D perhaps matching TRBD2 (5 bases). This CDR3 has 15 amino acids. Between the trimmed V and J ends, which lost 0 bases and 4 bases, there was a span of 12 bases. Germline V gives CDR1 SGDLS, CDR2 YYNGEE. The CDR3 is CASSVGTTRADTQYF. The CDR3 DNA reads TGTGCCAGCAGCGTAGGTACTACGCGGGCAGATACGCAGTATTTT.

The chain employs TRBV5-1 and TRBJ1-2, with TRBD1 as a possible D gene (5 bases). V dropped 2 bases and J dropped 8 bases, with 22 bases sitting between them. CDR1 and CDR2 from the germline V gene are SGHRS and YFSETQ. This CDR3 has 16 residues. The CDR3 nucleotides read TGCGCCAGCAGCTTAACCGGGACGACCACATCTAGCGGCTACACCTTC. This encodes CASSLTGTTTSSGYTF.

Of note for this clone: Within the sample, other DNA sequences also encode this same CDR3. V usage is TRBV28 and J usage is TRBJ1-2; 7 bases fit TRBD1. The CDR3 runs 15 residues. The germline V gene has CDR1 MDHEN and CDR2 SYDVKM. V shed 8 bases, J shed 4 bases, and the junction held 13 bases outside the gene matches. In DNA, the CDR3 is TGTGCCAGCGTGATGTCCCCGGGGACAGTCTATGGCTACACCTTC. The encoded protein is CASVMSPGTVYGYTF.

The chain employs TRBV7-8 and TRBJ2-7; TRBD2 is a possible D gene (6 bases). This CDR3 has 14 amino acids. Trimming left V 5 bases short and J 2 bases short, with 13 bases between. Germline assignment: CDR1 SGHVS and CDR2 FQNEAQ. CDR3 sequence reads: CASSPHSGPYEQYF. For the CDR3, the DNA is TGTGCCAGCAGCCCCCACAGCGGGCCCTACGAGCAGTACTTC.